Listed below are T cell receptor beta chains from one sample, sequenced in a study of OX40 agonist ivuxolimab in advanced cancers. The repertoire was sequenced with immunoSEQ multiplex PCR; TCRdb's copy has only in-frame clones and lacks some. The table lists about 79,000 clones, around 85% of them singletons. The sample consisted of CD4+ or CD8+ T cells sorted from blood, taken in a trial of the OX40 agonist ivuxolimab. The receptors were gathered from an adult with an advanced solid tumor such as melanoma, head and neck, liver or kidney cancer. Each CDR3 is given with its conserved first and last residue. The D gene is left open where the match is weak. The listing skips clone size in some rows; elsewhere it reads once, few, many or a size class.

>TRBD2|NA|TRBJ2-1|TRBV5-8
TGTGCCAGCAGCTTGGAACTAGCGGGGTCCTACAATGAGCAGTTCTTC
CASSLELAGSYNEQFF
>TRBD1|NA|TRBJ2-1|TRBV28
TGTGCCAGCAGTGTATCCGGGACAGGGCCCAATGAGCAGTTCTTC
CASSVSGTGPNEQFF
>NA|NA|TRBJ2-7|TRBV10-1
TGCGCCAGCAGTGCTACTGCCATCGGCGAGCAGTACTTC
CASSATAIGEQYF
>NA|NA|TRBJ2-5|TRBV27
TGTGCCAGCGCCAACACCCTGCTTGCGGAGACCCAGTACTTC
CASANTLLAETQYF
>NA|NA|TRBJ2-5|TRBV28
TGTGCCAGCACAGAGCCGAGTACAGGGCCATCCCAGTACTTC
CASTEPSTGPSQYF
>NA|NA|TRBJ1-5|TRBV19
TGTGCCAGTAGTATTGGGGGGGCAGAGGATCAGCCCCAGCATTTT
CASSIGGAEDQPQHF
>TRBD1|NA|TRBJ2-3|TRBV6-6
TGTGCCAGCAGTTACGCAGGGGGTGCAGATACGCAGTATTTT
CASSYAGGADTQYF
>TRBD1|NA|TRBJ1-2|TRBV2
TGTGCCAGCAGAGGACAGGTCTATGGCTACACCTTC
CASRGQVYGYTF
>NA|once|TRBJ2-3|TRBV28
TGTGCCAGCAGTTCAAGCGGGAGCACAGATACGCAGTATTTT
CASSSSGSTDTQYF
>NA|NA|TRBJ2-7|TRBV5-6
TGTGCCAGCAGTAACGGGGACTACGAGCAGTACTTC
CASSNGDYEQYF
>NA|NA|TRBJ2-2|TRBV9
TGTGCCAGCAGCGTAGGTAGAGCCGGGGAGCTGTTTTTT
CASSVGRAGELFF